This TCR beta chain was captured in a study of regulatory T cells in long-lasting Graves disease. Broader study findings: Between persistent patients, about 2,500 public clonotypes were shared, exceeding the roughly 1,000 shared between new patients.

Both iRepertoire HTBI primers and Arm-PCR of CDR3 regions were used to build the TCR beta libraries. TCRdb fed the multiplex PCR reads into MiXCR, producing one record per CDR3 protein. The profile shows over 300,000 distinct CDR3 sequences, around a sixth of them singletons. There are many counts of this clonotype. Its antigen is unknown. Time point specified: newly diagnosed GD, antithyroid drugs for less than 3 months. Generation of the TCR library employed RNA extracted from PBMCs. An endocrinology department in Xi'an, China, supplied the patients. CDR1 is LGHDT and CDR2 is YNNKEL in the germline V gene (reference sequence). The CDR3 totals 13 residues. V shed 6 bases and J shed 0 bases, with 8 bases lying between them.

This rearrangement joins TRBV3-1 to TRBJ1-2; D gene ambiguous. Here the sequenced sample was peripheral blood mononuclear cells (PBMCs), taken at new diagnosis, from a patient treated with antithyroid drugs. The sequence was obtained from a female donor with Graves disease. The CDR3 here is CASRPGTNYGYTF. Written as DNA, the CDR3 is TGTGCCAGCAGACCCGGGACTAACTATGGCTACACCTTC.